The 5 T cell receptor beta chains presented below share a single source sample, sequenced in a study of blood T cell repertoires in COVID-19. TCRdb's table, derived via immunoSEQ multiplex PCR, lists solely in-frame clones and lacks some. This sample yields tens of thousands of clones, of which over 60% are seen a single time; roughly 43% belongs to the top ten. The sample comprised peripheral blood. The receptor source for this set is an elderly woman with acute or convalescent COVID-19.

The chain employs TRBV3-1 (or the pseudogene TRBV3-2) and TRBJ1-2; TRBD1 matches at 10 bases. V shed 1 base and J 6 bases; nucleotides not matched to a gene: 2. There are 14 residues in the CDR3. Germline V gives CDR1 LGHDT, CDR2 YNNKEL (reference sequence). The CDR3 loop is CASSQVGTGDGYTF. For the CDR3, the DNA is TGTGCCAGCAGCCAAGTCGGGACAGGGGATGGCTACACCTTC.

With regard to this clone: The junction differs from germline at one of its ends, possibly a read error. This chain links TRBV7-7 with TRBJ2-5; TRBD2 aligns across 9 bases. CDR1 and CDR2 from the germline V gene are SSHAT and FNYEAQ (reference sequence). The CDR3 contains 16 residues. CDR3 region: CASSPLTSGWGETQYF. DNA for the CDR3: TGTGCTAGCAGCCCCCTAACTAGCGGGTGGGGAGAGACCCAGTACTTC.

This chain joins TRBV28 and TRBJ1-4; D unclear. Trimming cost V 2 bases and J 8 bases, with 12 bases left between them. Germline CDR1 is MDHEN and CDR2 is SYDVKM. The CDR3 has 14 amino acids. The CDR3 reads CASSLRDVREKLFF. Here the CDR3 DNA reads TGTGCCAGCAGTTTACGGGATGTTCGGGAAAAACTGTTTTTT.

The chain joins TRBV13 to TRBJ1-2; D remains ambiguous. The CDR3 contains 15 residues. The germline V gene has CDR1 PRHDT and CDR2 FYEKMQ (reference sequence). Trimming took 3 bases from V and 11 from J, leaving 22 bases between them. The CDR3 coding sequence is TGTGCCAGCAGCTTCCCCCGACGGGAGCGGGGAGGATACACCTTC. It translates to CASSFPRRERGGYTF.

The rearrangement uses TRBV18 and TRBJ2-6; 10 bases line up with TRBD1. V shed 3 bases, J shed 1 base, and the junction held 6 bases outside the gene matches. Germline lookup yields CDR1 KGHSH and CDR2 LQKENI. The length of the CDR3 is 18 residues. The CDR3 DNA follows: TGTGCCAGCTCACCTCCCCGACAGGGGGCATCTGGGGCCAACGTCCTGACTTTC. This codes for CASSPPRQGASGANVLTF.